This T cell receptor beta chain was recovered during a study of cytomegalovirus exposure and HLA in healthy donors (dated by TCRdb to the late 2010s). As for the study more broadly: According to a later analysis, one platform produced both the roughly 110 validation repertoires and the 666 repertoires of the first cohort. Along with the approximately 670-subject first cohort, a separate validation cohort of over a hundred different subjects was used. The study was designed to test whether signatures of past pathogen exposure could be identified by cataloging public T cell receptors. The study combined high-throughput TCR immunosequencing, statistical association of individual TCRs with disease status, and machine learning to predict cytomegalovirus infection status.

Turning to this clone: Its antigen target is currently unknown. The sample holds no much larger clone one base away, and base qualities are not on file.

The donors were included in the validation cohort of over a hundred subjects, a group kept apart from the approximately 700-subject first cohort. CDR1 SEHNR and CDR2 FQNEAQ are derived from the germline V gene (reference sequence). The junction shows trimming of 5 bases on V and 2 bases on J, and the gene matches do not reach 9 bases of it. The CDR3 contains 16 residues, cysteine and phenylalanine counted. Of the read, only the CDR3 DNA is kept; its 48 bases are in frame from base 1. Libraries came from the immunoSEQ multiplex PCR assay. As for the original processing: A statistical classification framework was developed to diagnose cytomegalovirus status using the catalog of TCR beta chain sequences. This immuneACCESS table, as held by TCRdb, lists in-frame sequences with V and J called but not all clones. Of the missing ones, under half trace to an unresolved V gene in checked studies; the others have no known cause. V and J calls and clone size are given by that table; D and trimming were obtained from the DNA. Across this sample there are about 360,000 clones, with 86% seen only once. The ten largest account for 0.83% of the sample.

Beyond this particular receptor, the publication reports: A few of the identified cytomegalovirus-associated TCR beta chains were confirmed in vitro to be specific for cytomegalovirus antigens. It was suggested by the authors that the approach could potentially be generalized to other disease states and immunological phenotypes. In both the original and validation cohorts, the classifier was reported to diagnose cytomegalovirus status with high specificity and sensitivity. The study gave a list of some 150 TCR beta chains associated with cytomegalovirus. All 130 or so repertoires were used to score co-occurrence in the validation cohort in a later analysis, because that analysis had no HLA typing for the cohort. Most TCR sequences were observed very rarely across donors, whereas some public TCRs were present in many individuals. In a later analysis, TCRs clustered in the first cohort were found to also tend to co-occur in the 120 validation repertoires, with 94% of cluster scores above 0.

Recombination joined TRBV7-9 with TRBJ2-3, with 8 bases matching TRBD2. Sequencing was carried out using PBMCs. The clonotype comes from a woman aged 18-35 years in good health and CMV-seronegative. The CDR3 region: CASSITGGRFTDTQYF. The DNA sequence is TGTGCCAGCAGCATTACTGGCGGGAGGTTCACAGATACGCAGTATTTT.